This T cell receptor (beta chain) is drawn from a study of PD-1 blockade in classical Hodgkin lymphoma. Study-level points and caveats: Diversity in CD4+ TCRs, unlike that measured in CD8+ TCRs, had risen significantly by C4D1.

The V gene's germline CDR1 is SGDLS and CDR2 YYNGEE. The CDR3 spans 16 residues. V was pared by 3 bases and J by 3 bases, with 7 bases of the junction left unmatched. The patients all showed relapse after autologous stem cell transplantation, while their brentuximab vedotin exposure varied. The protocol was immunoSEQ multiplex PCR, while the TCRdb copy is restricted to in-frame clones and leaves out a portion. This table has more than 85,000 clones, roughly 91% appearing once. Remarks on this clone: The antigen is unknown.

The chain is built from TRBV9 and TRBJ2-7, with TRBD2 matching 12 bases. This TCR was recovered from a human donor with classical Hodgkin lymphoma. The source was peripheral blood mononuclear cells (PBMCs), collected before the second cycle of nivolumab. The CDR3 spells CASSDGTSGSIYEQYF. The CDR3 DNA sequence: TGTGCCAGCAGCGATGGGACTAGCGGGTCCATCTACGAGCAGTACTTC. Complete variable domain (other parts from reference TRBV9 and TRBJ2-7): DSGVTQTPKHLITATGQRVTLRCSPRSGDLSVYWYQQSLDQGLQFLIQYYNGEERAKGNILERFSAQQFPDLHSELNLSSLELGDSALYFCASSDGTSGSIYEQYFGPGTRLTVT.